This T cell receptor beta chain comes out of a study of blood T cell repertoires in COVID-19. Background on the study: Samples taken during acute and convalescent COVID-19 were collected in the United States, Italy and Spain. The analysed material was cDNA or gDNA that came from T cells, B-cell-depleted T cells, or PBMCs.

CDR3 length: 14 amino acids. Germline V gene lookup returns CDR1 LGHNA and CDR2 YSLEER. V was clipped by 4 bases and J by 3 bases, with 11 bases between them. Libraries were prepared by immunoSEQ multiplex PCR; TCRdb keeps only in-frame clonotypes and omits some of them. Here the sample spans some 140,000 clones, about 89% being singletons. The TCR was taken from a man in his forties or fifties with acute or convalescent COVID-19. Source material: peripheral blood. The rearrangement links TRBV4-3 to TRBJ2-3; D is perhaps TRBD1 (5 bases). The CDR3 DNA reads as TGCGCCAGCAGCCCTCGGAAGGGGACAGATACGCAGTATTTT. It translates to CASSPRKGTDTQYF.